What follows are 26 T cell receptor beta chains derived from one specimen sequenced in a study of blood T cells in healthy people across ages. A second PCR of about 6 to 12 cycles used a sample-barcoded 5' primer and a J-beta primer mix. A single record per CDR3 protein comes from TCRdb applying MiXCR to the 5' RACE reads. The profile shows roughly 800,000 distinct CDR3 sequences, 55% to 75% of them singletons. Sequenced material: blood. Every receptor here comes from a man aged 25 to 40 in good health.

This clonotype was picked up a small number of times. The rearrangement joins TRBV27 to TRBJ2-3, with no clear D. Germline V gene sequence: CDR1 MNHEY, CDR2 SMNVEV (reference sequence). CDR3 length: 13 amino acids. Deletions cut 2 bases from V and 9 bases from J, with 12 bases between. The CDR3 DNA reads TGTGCCAGCAGTTTAATAGGTAGCCCGACGCAGTATTTT. Translated: CASSLIGSPTQYF.

The chain carries TRBV6-2 or TRBV6-3 and TRBJ2-7; no definite D call. This CDR3 spans 13 amino acids. Trimming stripped 7 bases from V and 6 bases from J, with 16 bases between. Germline loops: CDR1 MNHEY, CDR2 SVGEGT. The CDR3 reads CASNRATLSEQYF. The CDR3 nucleotides read TGTGCCAGCAATCGGGCAACGTTATCCGAGCAGTACTTC.

The V call is TRBV20-1, the J call TRBJ2-3, with TRBD2 as a possible D gene (6 bases). Germline CDR1 DFQATT, CDR2 SNEGSKA (reference sequence). CDR3 length: 16 amino acids. Trimming cost V 0 bases and J 2 bases, with 15 bases left between them. The CDR3 coding sequence is TGCAGTGCTAGAGATCGGAGGGGATTGGTCACAGATACGCAGTATTTT. Translating gives CSARDRRGLVTDTQYF.

This clonotype was counted a few times. The rearrangement uses TRBV2 and TRBJ2-5; possibly TRBD1 for D (5 bases). V lost 7 bases to trimming and J lost 5 bases, with 17 bases between them. The CDR3 loop spans 14 amino acids. Germline V gives CDR1 SNHLY, CDR2 FYNNEI. The CDR3 DNA reads TGTGCCAGCAACCCTTACAGGACGGGTGAGACCCAGTACTTC. Encoded protein: CASNPYRTGETQYF.

The chain carries TRBV20-1 and TRBJ2-5; D may match TRBD1 or TRBD2 (5 bases each). Trimming cost V 3 bases and J 11 bases, with 22 bases left between them. The CDR3 is made up of 14 amino acids. Germline values: CDR1 DFQATT, CDR2 SNEGSKA (reference sequence). CDR3 sequence reads: CSARPDGGLGEQYF. Here the CDR3 DNA reads TGCAGTGCTAGGCCGGATGGGGGTTTAGGGGAGCAGTACTTC.

The sample holds a few counts of this clonotype. The chain couples TRBV5-1 to TRBJ1-2; D call uncertain. The CDR3 contains 10 residues. The ends were cut back, 5 bases at V and 6 bases at J, with 5 bases in the middle. Per germline, CDR1 SGHRS and CDR2 YFSETQ. The CDR3: CASRGNGYTF. The DNA of the CDR3 is TGCGCCAGCAGAGGGAATGGCTACACCTTC.

This clonotype was detected only a few times. The chain has TRBV29-1 and TRBJ2-4; D is unclear. Germline CDR1 reads SQVTM; CDR2 reads ANQGSEA. The CDR3 sequence is 14 residues long. V was pared by 2 bases and J by 0 bases, with 8 bases between. The CDR3 spells CSVEPNLAKNIQYF. The DNA for the CDR3 is TGCAGCGTTGAACCGAACCTAGCCAAAAACATTCAGTACTTC.

This clonotype was found a few times. The chain recombines TRBV29-1 with TRBJ2-5; no definite D call. The CDR3 spans 11 residues. Trimming cost V 0 bases and J 11 bases, with 10 bases left between them. Germline V gene data show CDR1 as SQVTM and CDR2 as ANQGSEA. CDR3 residues: CSVEDPGSQYF. The DNA for the CDR3 is TGCAGCGTTGAAGATCCGGGTTCGCAGTACTTC.

This clonotype turned up a few times. This sequence joins TRBV27 and TRBJ2-1, with 7 bases identical to TRBD2. This CDR3 region has 15 residues. J lost 3 bases, V lost 5 bases, and 7 bases had no gene match. The germline V gene encodes CDR1 MNHEY and CDR2 SMNVEV (reference sequence). The CDR3 nucleotides are TGTGCCAGCAGTGGGGCGGCTAGCGGCTACAATGAGCAGTTCTTC. It is translated as CASSGAASGYNEQFF.

This chain joins TRBV7-2 and TRBJ2-1, with unresolved D. Germline V lookup: CDR1 SGHTA, CDR2 FQGNSA. V dropped 5 bases and J dropped 13 bases, with 18 bases sitting between them. The CDR3 has 13 amino acids. The DNA for the CDR3 is TGTGCCAGCAGCCAACCTCCGGGCTTTTCACAGTTCTTC. It translates to CASSQPPGFSQFF.

The chain employs TRBV28 and TRBJ2-7, with D tentatively TRBD1 (6 bases). V lost 6 bases, J lost 2 bases, and 17 bases lay in between. The germline gives CDR1 MDHEN, CDR2 SYDVKM. The CDR3 loop spans 15 amino acids. The CDR3 loop is CASSRGQQIPYEQYF. The CDR3 nucleotides read TGTGCCAGCAGCCGAGGACAGCAAATACCCTACGAGCAGTACTTC.

The chain is built from TRBV27 and TRBJ1-1; no definite D call. With 3 bases removed from V and 0 bases from J, the gap between germline ends came to 8 bases. Germline assignment: CDR1 MNHEY and CDR2 SMNVEV (reference sequence). This CDR3 region has 14 residues. CDR3 nucleotide sequence: TGTGCCAGCAGTTTCGGACCGATGAACACTGAAGCTTTCTTT. It codes for CASSFGPMNTEAFF.

In this sample, this clonotype turned up a few times. This chain connects TRBV20-1 to TRBJ2-7; 10 bases are shared with TRBD2. The CDR3 is made up of 14 amino acids. V dropped 5 bases and J dropped 2; count of bases not matched to a gene: 6. Germline V gene data show CDR1 as DFQATT and CDR2 as SNEGSKA (reference sequence). CDR3 sequence reads: CSAAPSGGPYEQYF. DNA for the CDR3: TGCAGTGCTGCGCCTAGCGGGGGTCCCTACGAGCAGTACTTC.

The chain recombines TRBV29-1 with TRBJ2-7; the D is unclear. This CDR3 spans 13 amino acids. Trimming pared 5 bases from V and 0 bases from J, leaving 11 bases between. From germline, CDR1 is SQVTM and CDR2 ANQGSEA. CDR3 region: CSVCDPRSYEQYF. In DNA form, the CDR3 reads TGCAGCGTTTGTGACCCGCGCTCCTACGAGCAGTACTTC.

The genes are TRBV6-5 and TRBJ2-7, with 9 nucleotides matching TRBD2. The CDR3 loop spans 22 amino acids. V lost 2 bases to trimming and J lost 4 bases; unmatched junction nucleotides: 27. Germline V gene data show CDR1 as MNHEY and CDR2 as SVGAGI. The CDR3 DNA is TGTGCCAGCAGTTACCGGGCGATCAGTCCGGGACTAGCTAAAAAATTCGTTTACGAGCAGTACTTC. Its protein is CASSYRAISPGLAKKFVYEQYF.

The chain carries TRBV20-1 and TRBJ2-7; D not resolved. The V gene's germline CDR1 is DFQATT and CDR2 SNEGSKA (reference sequence). V was clipped by 2 bases and J by 0 bases, with 11 bases between them. This CDR3 contains 14 residues. CDR3 DNA: TGCAGTGCTAGAAAAGCGTCCAGCTCCTACGAGCAGTACTTC. Protein: CSARKASSSYEQYF.

This clonotype has a handful of counts. The chain employs TRBV20-1 and TRBJ1-2, with 9 bases that match TRBD1. CDR3 length equals 15 residues. With V trimmed by 0 bases and J by 3 bases, 5 bases remained unmatched. The V gene's germline CDR1 is DFQATT and CDR2 SNEGSKA (reference sequence). CDR3: CSARDPGQGDYGYTF. Written as DNA, the CDR3 is TGCAGTGCTAGAGATCCGGGACAGGGAGACTATGGCTACACCTTC.

This clonotype was observed a single time. The chain is built from TRBV18 and TRBJ2-1; D is uncertain. V gave up 0 bases and J gave up 2 bases, with 8 bases separating them. The CDR3 has 15 residues. Per the germline V gene, CDR1 is KGHSH and CDR2 is LQKENI. The CDR3 region has the DNA TGTGCCAGCTCACCACCCACCAGCCCCTACAATGAGCAGTTCTTC. This gives the protein CASSPPTSPYNEQFF.

The rearrangement joins TRBV7-2 to TRBJ1-1; no definite D call. Looked up from germline, CDR1 is SGHTA and CDR2 is FQGNSA. V dropped 0 bases and J dropped 4 bases, with 3 bases sitting between them. The CDR3 length is 12 residues. CDR3 DNA sequence: TGTGCCAGCAGCTTAGCCGGCACTGAAGCTTTCTTT. Amino acids: CASSLAGTEAFF. The full variable domain, its missing parts supplied by reference TRBV7-2 and TRBJ1-1, is GAGVSQSPSNKVTEKGKDVELRCDPISGHTALYWYRQSLGQGLEFLIYFQGNSAPDKSGLPSDRFSAERTGGSVSTLTIQRTQQEDSAVYLCASSLAGTEAFFGQGTRLTVV.

This clonotype was seen only a few times. The rearrangement uses TRBV7-7 and TRBJ2-1, with D maybe TRBD2 (5 bases). CDR1 SSHAT and CDR2 FNYEAQ come from the germline V gene (reference sequence). V lost 5 bases and J lost 9, with 20 bases in between. The CDR3 is 15 amino acids. The CDR3 DNA reads as TGTGCCAGCAGCCCTACGGAGCAGACGGCGGGTGAGCAGTTCTTC. This gives the protein CASSPTEQTAGEQFF.

In this sample, this clonotype turned up a few times. J is TRBJ2-1 and V is TRBV28, with D possibly matching TRBD1 (6 bases). The CDR3 is 12 residues long. Per germline, CDR1 MDHEN and CDR2 SYDVKM. Trimming cost V 5 bases and J 7 bases, with 9 bases left between them. The CDR3 DNA is TGTGCCAGCAGTGAAACAGGGAATGAGCAGTTCTTC. This gives the protein CASSETGNEQFF.

The chain carries TRBV5-1 and TRBJ2-5; 8 bases fit TRBD2. There are 16 residues in the CDR3. Per germline, CDR1 SGHRS and CDR2 YFSETQ. After removal of 0 bases from V and 4 bases from J, the junction contained 8 bases not matched to a gene. In nucleotides, the CDR3 is TGCGCCAGCAGCTTGGGGGTCGGGGGGGCCACAGAGACCCAGTACTTC. Translation: CASSLGVGGATETQYF.

This rearrangement joins TRBV7-9 to TRBJ2-3; 8 bases are shared with TRBD2. The J segment lost 2 bases and the V segment lost 8 bases, leaving 3 bases of the junction unmatched. From germline, CDR1 is SEHNR and CDR2 FQNEAQ (reference sequence). This CDR3 comprises 13 residues. The DNA for the CDR3 is TGTGCCAGCCTACTAGCGGCCACAGATACGCAGTATTTT. Protein sequence: CASLLAATDTQYF. The full variable domain, its missing parts supplied by reference TRBV7-9 and TRBJ2-3, is DTGVSQNPRHKITKRGQNVTFRCDPISEHNRLYWYRQTLGQGPEFLTYFQNEAQLEKSRLLSDRFSAERPKGSFSTLEIQRTEQGDSAMYLCASLLAATDTQYFGPGTRLTVL.

There are a few counts of this clonotype. The V call is TRBV24-1, the J call TRBJ2-1; D tentatively reads TRBD1 or TRBD2 (5 bases each). Germline V gene sequence: CDR1 KGHDR, CDR2 SFDVKD. V lost 5 bases and J lost 6, with 22 bases in between. The length of the CDR3 is 17 residues. The CDR3 DNA follows: TGTGCCACCAGTGGAGGTTCTCCCGGGGACGGGGCCAATGAGCAGTTCTTC. Translating gives CATSGGSPGDGANEQFF.

This chain uses TRBV20-1 with TRBJ2-3, with 8 bases aligning to TRBD1. This CDR3 has 14 amino acids. CDR1 and CDR2 (germline): DFQATT, SNEGSKA (reference sequence). Trimming cost V 4 bases and J 3 bases; bases outside gene matches: 6. The CDR3 protein is CSAMTGADTDTQYF. In DNA form, the CDR3 reads TGCAGTGCTATGACAGGGGCGGATACAGATACGCAGTATTTT.

Notes on this clonotype: Its ends do not fully match the called genes, so a read error is possible. The V gene is TRBV5-5, the J gene TRBJ1-6; a weak D match, TRBD1 (5 bases). Germline V gene lookup returns CDR1 SGHKS and CDR2 YYEKEE (reference sequence). The CDR3 covers 16 residues. CDR3 residues: CASSFRVSSYSSPLHF. CDR3 sequence (DNA): TGTGCCAGCAGCTTCAGGGTGAGCTCCTATAGTTCACCCCTCCACTTT.